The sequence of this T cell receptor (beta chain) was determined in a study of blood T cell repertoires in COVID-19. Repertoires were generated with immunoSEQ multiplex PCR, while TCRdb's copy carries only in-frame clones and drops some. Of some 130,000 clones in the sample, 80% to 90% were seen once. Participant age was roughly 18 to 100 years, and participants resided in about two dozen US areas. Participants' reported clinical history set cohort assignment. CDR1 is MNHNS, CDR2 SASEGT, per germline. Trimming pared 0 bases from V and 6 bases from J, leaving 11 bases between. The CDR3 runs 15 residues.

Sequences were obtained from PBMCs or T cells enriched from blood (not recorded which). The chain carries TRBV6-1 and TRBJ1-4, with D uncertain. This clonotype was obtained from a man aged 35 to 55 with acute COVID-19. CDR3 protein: CASSEALREYEKLFF. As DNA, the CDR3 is TGTGCCAGCAGTGAAGCGCTTCGGGAGTATGAAAAACTGTTTTTT.